The following is a TCR beta chain sequence with its context. V lost 5 bases and J lost 6; bases outside the gene matches: 5. CDR1 and CDR2 from the germline V gene are LNHDA and SQIVND (reference sequence). The CDR3 extends over 14 amino acids. Clones were sequenced by immunoSEQ multiplex PCR, and TCRdb holds only the in-frame ones, with some missing. The sample gives around 60,000 clones, 80% to 90% of which show up once; about 2.3% is in the top ten. This sample stems from a study of T cell changes during pregnancy in multiple sclerosis. The TCR was taken from a female donor with multiple sclerosis, enrolled in a pregnancy study. Sequencing used peripheral blood, obtained in the first trimester of pregnancy. The rearrangement joins TRBV19 to TRBJ1-2; 11 bases fit TRBD1. Here the CDR3 DNA reads TGTGCCAGTAGTGCCGGGACAGGGGGGCATGGCTACACCTTC. This encodes CASSAGTGGHGYTF.